This T cell receptor beta chain is from a study of blood T cell repertoires in COVID-19. As for the study in general: Sources were T cells, B-cell-depleted T cells, or PBMCs; the material itself was cDNA or gDNA.

In the original processing: Using reference gene primer amplification, nucleated cell counts were estimated. The table came from immunoSEQ multiplex PCR; TCRdb's copy has only in-frame clones and leaves some out. The V and J calls and the clone size are those of that table, but D and trimming were determined from the DNA. Of fewer than 200,000 clones in the sample, about nine tenths were seen once. The CDR3 spans 14 residues. Germline CDR1 SGHRS, CDR2 YFSETQ. V was cut by 0 bases and J by 5 bases, with 11 bases left in between. J is TRBJ2-5 and V is TRBV5-1, with D maybe TRBD2 (6 bases). The clonotype was recovered from a man between 18 and 29 years old who had recovered from COVID-19. Sequenced sample: peripheral blood. The DNA of the CDR3 is TGCGCCAGCAGCTTGGAACTGGCGGGGGAGACCCAGTACTTC. It is translated as CASSLELAGETQYF.